This is a list of T cell receptor beta chains from one sample in a study of cytomegalovirus exposure and HLA in healthy donors. Assay: immunoSEQ multiplex PCR; the TCRdb copy retains only in-frame clones and omits some. The sample includes 130,000 or so clones, around 92% seen only once; the top ten take around 3.4%. The source material was PBMCs. These receptors all stem from a young man in good health and CMV-seronegative. Both conserved end residues are part of each CDR3. Each record gives: clone size, J gene, V gene, D gene, CDR3 DNA, CDR3 protein. A D gene is named only where the DNA matches it firmly. Only some rows state a clone size, as once, few, many or a class for expanded clones.

>NA|TRBJ1-2|TRBV19|NA
TGTGCCAGTAGTATCACAGGGCCCTATGGCTACACCTTC
CASSITGPYGYTF
>NA|TRBJ2-2|TRBV9|TRBD2
TGTGCCAGCAGCGTAAGCGGGGGGGGTACCACCGGGGAGCTGTTTTTT
CASSVSGGGTTGELFF
>NA|TRBJ1-4|TRBV7-9|NA
TGTGCCAGCAGCTTAATAAGGGGTGATGAAAAACTGTTTTTT
CASSLIRGDEKLFF
>NA|TRBJ2-3|TRBV28|TRBD2
TGTGCCACCACTCTAGCGGGGGGGCCGGTAGATACGCAGTATTTT
CATTLAGGPVDTQYF
>NA|TRBJ1-2|TRBV19|TRBD1
TGTGCCAGTAGTTCGGGACAGGGCCACTATGGCTACACCTTC
CASSSGQGHYGYTF
>NA|TRBJ1-6|TRBV7-2|NA
TGTGCCAGCAGCTTATTTTCAGGGCACAGCTCCTATAATTCACCCCTCCACTTT
CASSLFSGHSSYNSPLHF
>NA|TRBJ2-3|TRBV5-6|TRBD1
TGTGCCAGCAGCTTGCTTGGCAGGGGGCCCCTAGATACGCAGTATTTT
CASSLLGRGPLDTQYF
>NA|TRBJ2-7|TRBV18|TRBD2
TGTGCCAGCTCATCAGCGGGGGGGGCGATCCACGAGCAGTACTTC
CASSSAGGAIHEQYF
>NA|TRBJ2-7|TRBV7-8|NA
TGTGCCAGCAGCTTACACCTAGGCGCAAACTACGAGCAGTACTTC
CASSLHLGANYEQYF
>NA|TRBJ2-5|TRBV7-9|TRBD1
TGTGCCAGCAGCGAAGCAGTTACTACCGGGACAGGGGGAGAGACCCAGTACTTC
CASSEAVTTGTGGETQYF
>NA|TRBJ2-5|TRBV4-3|NA
TGCGCCAGCAGCCAAGAGGAGCAAGAGACCCAGTACTTC
CASSQEEQETQYF
>once|TRBJ1-1|TRBV6-5|NA
TGTGCCAGCAGCCCCCTAGGGGACACTGAAGCTTTCTTT
CASSPLGDTEAFF
>NA|TRBJ2-5|TRBV6-1|NA
TGTGCCAGCAGTGAAGGGCCTCGGGGGAGGGAGACCCAGTACTTC
CASSEGPRGRETQYF